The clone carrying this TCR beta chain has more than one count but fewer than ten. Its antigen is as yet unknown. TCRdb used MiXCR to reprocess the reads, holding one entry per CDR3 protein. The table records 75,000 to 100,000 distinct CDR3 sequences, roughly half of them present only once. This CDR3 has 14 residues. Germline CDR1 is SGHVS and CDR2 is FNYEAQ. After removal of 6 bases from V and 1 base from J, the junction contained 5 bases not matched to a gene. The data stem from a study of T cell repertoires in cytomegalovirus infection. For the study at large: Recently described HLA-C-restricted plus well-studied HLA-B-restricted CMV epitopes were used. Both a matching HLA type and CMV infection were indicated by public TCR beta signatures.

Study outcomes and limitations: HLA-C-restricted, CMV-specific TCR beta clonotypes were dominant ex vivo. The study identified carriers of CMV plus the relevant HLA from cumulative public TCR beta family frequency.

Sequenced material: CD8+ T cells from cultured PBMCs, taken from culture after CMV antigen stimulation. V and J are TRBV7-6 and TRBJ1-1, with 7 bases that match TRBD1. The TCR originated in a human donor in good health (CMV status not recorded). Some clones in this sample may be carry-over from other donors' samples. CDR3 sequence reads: CASRAGQKNTEAFF. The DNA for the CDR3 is TGTGCCAGCAGAGCGGGACAGAAGAACACTGAAGCTTTCTTT.